A single sample gave rise to the 19 T cell receptor beta chains below, sequenced in a study of early T cells in non-severe SARS-CoV-2 infection. TCRdb reprocessed the 5' RACE reads via MiXCR and lists one record per CDR3 protein. The sample lists tens of thousands of distinct CDR3 sequences; approximately 5.6% were seen once. Sequences were obtained from whole blood. Source of these receptors: an adult who was a healthcare worker with PCR-confirmed SARS-CoV-2 infection or an uninfected control (not recorded which).

This clonotype was detected many times. The CDR3, as DNA: TGTGCCAGCGCGGACCGAAATGAAAAACTGTTTTTT. It yields the protein CASADRNEKLFF. The chain has TRBV7-9 and TRBJ1-4; D is uncertain. Germline V lookup: CDR1 SEHNR, CDR2 FQNEAQ (reference sequence). Trimming pared 8 bases from V and 5 bases from J, leaving 9 bases between. This CDR3 has 12 amino acids.

This clonotype was detected ten times or more. The chain employs TRBV4-3 and TRBJ1-5; D might be TRBD1 (5 bases). V gave up 2 bases and J gave up 8 bases, with 16 bases separating them. Germline loops: CDR1 LGHNA, CDR2 YSLEER. The CDR3 is made up of 15 amino acids. CDR3 DNA: TGCGCCAGCAGCCAATCTCCGGGAGGGGAAGAGCCCCAGCATTTT. Translation: CASSQSPGGEEPQHF.

The CDR3 reads CASSGGLAGSAGELFF. DNA for the CDR3: TGTGCCAGCAGCGGGGGACTAGCGGGATCGGCCGGGGAGCTGTTTTTT. The chain recombines TRBV7-3 with TRBJ2-2; the match to TRBD2 covers 13 bases. V was pared by 5 bases and J by 6 bases, with 6 bases of the junction left unmatched. This CDR3 region has 16 residues. The V gene's germline CDR1 is SGHTA and CDR2 FQGTGA.

This clonotype came up many times. The rearrangement uses TRBV7-2 and TRBJ1-2; D not certain. The CDR3 length is 14 residues. Germline CDR1 is SGHTA and CDR2 is FQGNSA. V lost 1 base and J 4 bases, leaving 10 bases between the germline ends. The CDR3 sequence: CASSLGEFSYGYTF. The CDR3 bases are TGTGCCAGCAGCTTAGGGGAGTTTTCCTATGGCTACACCTTC.

Ten or more counts support this clonotype. This chain links TRBV5-1 with TRBJ2-2, with a tentative D call TRBD2 (5 bases). The CDR3 totals 15 residues. Trimming pared 0 bases from V and 1 base from J, leaving 7 bases between. CDR1 is SGHRS and CDR2 is YFSETQ in the germline V gene. The CDR3 DNA sequence: TGCGCCAGCAGCTTGGCCGGGGTGAACACCGGGGAGCTGTTTTTT. This gives the protein CASSLAGVNTGELFF.

The chain combines TRBV7-9 with TRBJ2-1; the D gene is possibly TRBD2 (6 bases). The V end was cut by 7 bases, the J end by 2 bases, with 18 bases between. Looked up from germline, CDR1 is SEHNR and CDR2 is FQNEAQ (reference sequence). This CDR3 spans 16 amino acids. The CDR3 DNA follows: TGTGCCAGCACCCCATCGACTAGGGGAACCTACAATGAGCAGTTCTTC. Residues: CASTPSTRGTYNEQFF. Full variable domain (missing parts from reference TRBV7-9 and TRBJ2-1): DTGVSQNPRHKITKRGQNVTFRCDPISEHNRLYWYRQTLGQGPEFLTYFQNEAQLEKSRLLSDRFSAERPKGSFSTLEIQRTEQGDSAMYLCASTPSTRGTYNEQFFGPGTRLTVL.

Many counts were recorded for this clonotype. The genes are TRBV5-1 and TRBJ2-3, with a weak D call TRBD2 (6 bases). V lost 3 bases and J 0 bases, leaving 8 bases between the germline ends. Germline loops: CDR1 SGHRS, CDR2 YFSETQ. CDR3 length equals 14 residues. CDR3 amino acids: CASSSTSSTDTQYF. As DNA, the CDR3 is TGCGCCAGCAGCTCTACTAGCAGCACAGATACGCAGTATTTT.

CDR3 in amino acids: CASRAGPAYEQYF. The CDR3 DNA reads as TGTGCCAGCAGGGCAGGGCCGGCCTACGAGCAGTACTTC. V usage is TRBV12-3 or TRBV12-4 and J usage is TRBJ2-7, with a weak D call TRBD1 (5 bases). The CDR3 contains 13 residues. Deletions cut 6 bases from V and 2 bases from J, with 11 bases between.

The V and J genes are TRBV7-9 and TRBJ1-1; D not resolved. The CDR3 has 16 amino acids. Looked up from germline, CDR1 is SEHNR and CDR2 is FQNEAQ (reference sequence). Trimming cost V 3 bases and J 4 bases, with 18 bases left between them. The CDR3 DNA is TGTGCCAGCAGCTTTACGGAACTTGCGTTTGGCACTGAAGCTTTCTTT. Encoded protein: CASSFTELAFGTEAFF. Looking up the rest from reference TRBV7-9 and TRBJ1-1 gives the full variable domain: DTGVSQNPRHKITKRGQNVTFRCDPISEHNRLYWYRQTLGQGPEFLTYFQNEAQLEKSRLLSDRFSAERPKGSFSTLEIQRTEQGDSAMYLCASSFTELAFGTEAFFGQGTRLTVV.

There are many counts of this clonotype. The J gene is TRBJ2-3, the V gene TRBV18, with 10 bases matching TRBD1. This CDR3 comprises 16 residues. Germline-derived CDR1 and CDR2 are KGHSH and LQKENI. With 6 bases clipped from V and 2 bases from J, the junction kept 8 bases outside the gene matches. The CDR3 sequence is CASSPRQGALTDTQYF. DNA of the CDR3: TGTGCCAGCTCGCCCCGACAGGGGGCACTCACAGATACGCAGTATTTT.

This clonotype was seen at least ten times. The chain recombines TRBV28 with TRBJ2-7; D possibly matches TRBD1 or TRBD2 (6 bases each). CDR3 length equals 15 residues. CDR1 and CDR2 (germline): MDHEN, SYDVKM. V lost 6 bases and J 4 bases, leaving 19 bases between the germline ends. The CDR3 is CASSRDKGGGYEQYF. The CDR3 DNA reads as TGTGCCAGCAGCCGCGACAAGGGGGGCGGGTACGAGCAGTACTTC.

This clonotype was seen at least ten times. The chain uses TRBV4-3 and TRBJ2-7; 10 positions match TRBD1. Germline CDR1 and CDR2: LGHNA and YSLEER. The CDR3 runs 15 residues. The trim removed 4 bases at V and 7 bases at J, leaving 10 bases unmatched. CDR3 nucleotides: TGCGCCAGCAGCCGTGTTGGGACAGGGGACTCTGAGCAGTACTTC. The encoded protein is CASSRVGTGDSEQYF.

This clonotype was found many times. Here the CDR3 reads CASSELGRPSGANVLTF. In DNA form, the CDR3 reads TGTGCCAGCAGTGAATTGGGTCGGCCCTCTGGGGCCAACGTCCTGACTTTC. The rearrangement uses TRBV25-1 and TRBJ2-6; D unclear. CDR1 and CDR2 from the germline V gene are MGHDK and SYGVNS. This CDR3 contains 17 residues. V lost 1 base and J lost 0, with 10 bases in between.

The table lists this clonotype with many counts. The chain joins TRBV6-2 or TRBV6-3 to TRBJ1-2; D remains unclear. Germline CDR1 MNHEY, CDR2 SVGEGT. The V end was cut by 0 bases, the J end by 4 bases, with 12 bases between. This CDR3 is 15 amino acids long. The CDR3 is CASSYSNYAPYGYTF. In nucleotides, the CDR3 is TGTGCCAGCAGTTACTCGAACTACGCTCCCTATGGCTACACCTTC.

This clonotype was seen a handful of times. The rearrangement joins TRBV18 to TRBJ1-1, with a possible D match to TRBD1 (5 bases). Germline V gene data show CDR1 as KGHSH and CDR2 as LQKENI. V was pared by 6 bases and J by 0 bases, with 17 bases between. This CDR3 is built from 16 residues. Written as DNA, the CDR3 is TGTGCCAGCTCTCCTCCCGGGGGGAGAATGAACACTGAAGCTTTCTTT. Translated: CASSPPGGRMNTEAFF.

This clonotype was counted ten times or more. The chain joins TRBV2 to TRBJ2-7, with D hard to call. Germline V gene data show CDR1 as SNHLY and CDR2 as FYNNEI. This CDR3 is 15 amino acids long. The V gene lost 0 bases and the J gene lost 6 bases, with 15 bases spanning the gap. CDR3: CASSEALIRPIEQYF. As DNA, the CDR3 is TGTGCCAGCAGTGAAGCTTTGATCCGGCCCATCGAGCAGTACTTC.

The V gene is TRBV5-1, the J gene TRBJ2-7, with D possibly matching TRBD2 (6 bases). The germline gives CDR1 SGHRS, CDR2 YFSETQ. This CDR3 has 15 residues. Trimming removed 5 bases from V and 0 bases from J, with 15 bases in between. DNA for the CDR3: TGCGCCAGCAGGACCATTGGAGGGAGCTCCTACGAGCAGTACTTC. It is translated as CASRTIGGSSYEQYF.

This clonotype was counted at least ten times. The chain is built from TRBV7-6 and TRBJ2-1; D gene unclear. This CDR3 has 16 amino acids. Per the germline V gene, CDR1 is SGHVS and CDR2 is FNYEAQ. The V gene lost 5 bases and the J gene lost 8 bases, with 22 bases spanning the gap. The CDR3 reads CASSQHPRTVRDEQFF. The CDR3 DNA sequence: TGTGCCAGCAGCCAACACCCGAGGACGGTACGAGATGAGCAGTTCTTC.

This clonotype has only one observation. One base away lies a much larger clone, so this may be a sequencing read error. The CDR3 coding sequence is TGTGCCAACAGCTTGGACGGCAACTCCTACGAGCAGTACTTC. This encodes CANSLDGNSYEQYF. The V call is TRBV7-2, the J call TRBJ2-7; D gene uncertain. The CDR3 covers 14 residues. Germline CDR1 is SGHTA and CDR2 is FQGNSA.